Detailed here is one T cell receptor beta chain. Its target is unknown. The germline gives CDR1 DFQATT, CDR2 SNEGSKA (reference sequence). V shed 3 bases and J shed 0 bases, with 14 bases lying between them. This CDR3 has 15 amino acids. TCRdb re-analysed the RT-PCR reads in MiXCR, keeping a single row per CDR3 protein. The table has roughly 570,000 distinct CDR3 sequences, around 13% seen once. This specimen belongs to a study of response to subunit inactivated influenza vaccine. General study results and limits: New T cells are recruited in small numbers by each seasonal influenza vaccination, according to the authors' suggestion.

The J gene is TRBJ1-1, the V gene TRBV20-1; the D gene is possibly TRBD1 (5 bases). This TCR derives from a man aged 45 to 65 who received an inactivated influenza vaccine. Here the sequenced sample was PBMCs from blood, taken 45 days after vaccination. CDR3 sequence (DNA): TGCAGTGCTAGCTTGCGCGCAGGGTTGAACACTGAAGCTTTCTTT. Amino acid sequence: CSASLRAGLNTEAFF.